These 23 T cell receptor beta chains share one sample of origin, sequenced in a study of tumor T cells in aggressive B-cell lymphoma. Using immunoSEQ multiplex PCR, the repertoire was profiled, and TCRdb retains in-frame clones only, with some absent. The sample carries roughly 5,200 clones, 94% recorded once. Sequencing was performed on tumor tissue. The source of these receptors is an adult with diffuse large B cell lymphoma.

CDR3 protein: CASSFQTGTLWQYF. CDR3 coding DNA: TGTGCCAGCAGTTTCCAAACCGGGACACTTTGGCAGTACTTC. The genes are TRBV27 and TRBJ2-7, with a weak D call TRBD1 (6 bases). This CDR3 comprises 14 residues. The germline V and J ends were trimmed by 3 bases and 9 bases, with 18 bases remaining between them. CDR1 is MNHEY and CDR2 is SMNVEV in the germline V gene (reference sequence).

The gene calls are TRBV6-5 and TRBJ1-6; no definite D call. The CDR3 totals 14 residues. Between the trimmed V and J ends, which lost 2 bases and 10 bases, there was a span of 12 bases. CDR1 and CDR2 from the germline V gene are MNHEY and SVGAGI. CDR3 sequence (DNA): TGTGCCAGCAGTTACATTGGCAGAGGGTCACCCCTCCACTTT. This codes for CASSYIGRGSPLHF.

This clone has a single count. The V and J genes are TRBV19 and TRBJ1-4; TRBD1 agrees at 7 bases. The germline CDR1 and CDR2 sequences are LNHDA and SQIVND (reference sequence). The CDR3 is 15 amino acids. J gave up 11 bases and V 5 bases, and 14 bases lay outside the gene matches. CDR3 residues: CASSSTGTVNKKLFF. The CDR3 coding sequence is TGTGCCAGTAGTTCTACCGGGACAGTGAATAAGAAACTGTTTTTT.

The V and J genes are TRBV30 and TRBJ1-1; 11 nucleotides agree with TRBD1. After removal of 4 bases from V and 8 bases from J, the junction contained 18 bases not matched to a gene. The CDR3 covers 17 residues. CDR1 and CDR2 from the germline V gene are GTSNPN and SVGIG (reference sequence). The CDR3 DNA reads TGTGCCTGGATCTCCCGGCGGGACAGGGGGAATGTACGAGAAGCTTTCTTT. Amino acid sequence: CAWISRRDRGNVREAFF. Supplemented by reference TRBV30 and TRBJ1-1, the full variable domain reads SQTIHQWPATLVQPVGSPLSLECTVEGTSNPNLYWYRQAAGRGLQLLFYSVGIGQISSEVPQNLSASRPQDRQFILSSKKLLLSDSGFYLCAWISRRDRGNVREAFFGQGTRLTVV.

The chain joins TRBV30 to TRBJ2-5; D not certain. CDR1 is GTSNPN and CDR2 is SVGIG in the germline V gene (reference sequence). This CDR3 region has 14 residues. Trimming cost V 0 bases and J 5 bases, with 13 bases left between them. This CDR3 reads CAWSVPKERETQYF. CDR3 in DNA: TGTGCCTGGAGTGTACCCAAAGAGAGGGAGACCCAGTACTTC. Looking up the rest from reference TRBV30 and TRBJ2-5 gives the full variable domain: SQTIHQWPATLVQPVGSPLSLECTVEGTSNPNLYWYRQAAGRGLQLLFYSVGIGQISSEVPQNLSASRPQDRQFILSSKKLLLSDSGFYLCAWSVPKERETQYFGPGTRLLVL.

V and J are TRBV27 and TRBJ2-7; TRBD1 might be the D (6 bases). The CDR3 contains 15 residues. The ends were cut back, 8 bases at V and 4 bases at J, with 21 bases in the middle. Germline V gene data show CDR1 as MNHEY and CDR2 as SMNVEV (reference sequence). The CDR3 bases are TGTGCCAGCGGGCCGCCGACGGTTAGGGGGTACGAGCAGTACTTC. This translates into CASGPPTVRGYEQYF.

This chain uses TRBV18 with TRBJ2-7, with a tentative D call TRBD1 (6 bases). Deletions cut 1 base from V and 2 bases from J, with 18 bases between. The CDR3 has 17 residues. Germline V gene sequence: CDR1 KGHSH, CDR2 LQKENI. CDR3 DNA sequence: TGTGCCAGCTCACCACGTCTACCGGGACACGGGACCTACGAGCAGTACTTC. This gives the protein CASSPRLPGHGTYEQYF.

The V gene is TRBV29-1, the J gene TRBJ2-2, with D tentatively TRBD2 (6 bases). V was cut by 7 bases and J by 7 bases, with 19 bases left in between. Germline V CDR1 and CDR2: SQVTM, ANQGSEA. This CDR3 comprises 14 residues. CDR3 nucleotide sequence: TGCAGCGGCGGGGACCCAATGCAGGGCGGGGAGCTGTTTTTT. Translated: CSGGDPMQGGELFF.

The CDR3 loop reads CASSPGPTGRISYEQYF. The CDR3 DNA is TGTGCCAGCAGCCCCGGACCGACAGGAAGAATTTCCTACGAGCAGTACTTC. This chain joins TRBV5-6 and TRBJ2-7, with D tentatively TRBD1 (6 bases). Germline V gives CDR1 SGHDT, CDR2 YYEEEE. Trimming took off 4 bases at V and 1 base at J, with 21 bases between the two ends. The CDR3 has 17 residues.

The V and J genes are TRBV7-6 and TRBJ2-7, with 9 bases that match TRBD2. Germline V lookup: CDR1 SGHVS, CDR2 FNYEAQ. After removal of 2 bases from V and 7 bases from J, the junction contained 21 bases not matched to a gene. This CDR3 comprises 19 residues. CDR3 DNA sequence: TGTGCCAGCAGCTTATTCCCCCCAACGGGACCAGCGGGAGGTAATGAGCAGTACTTC. Its translation is CASSLFPPTGPAGGNEQYF.

The V and J genes are TRBV14 and TRBJ2-4; D may be TRBD1 (7 bases). CDR3 length equals 15 residues. Germline CDR1 SGHDN, CDR2 FVKESK. Trimming cost V 4 bases and J 9 bases, with 19 bases left between them. CDR3 protein: CASSPLEGAGSIQYF. The CDR3 DNA sequence: TGTGCCAGCAGCCCTCTGGAGGGGGCAGGGTCCATTCAGTACTTC.

The chain carries TRBV14 and TRBJ2-1, with 8 bases that match TRBD2. The CDR3 consists of 17 residues. The trim removed 4 bases at V and 0 bases at J, leaving 8 bases unmatched. CDR1 is SGHDN, CDR2 FVKESK, per germline. In DNA form, the CDR3 reads TGTGCCAGCAGCCTATTTAGCGGGGAACTCTCCTACAATGAGCAGTTCTTC. It codes for CASSLFSGELSYNEQFF. Combining the CDR3 with reference TRBV14 and TRBJ2-1 gives the whole variable domain EAGVTQFPSHSVIEKGQTVTLRCDPISGHDNLYWYRRVMGKEIKFLLHFVKESKQDESGMPNNRFLAERTGGTYSTLKVQPAELEDSGVYFCASSLFSGELSYNEQFFGPGTRLTVL.

The chain has TRBV5-1 and TRBJ2-7; TRBD2 agrees at 8 bases. CDR1 and CDR2 (germline): SGHRS, YFSETQ. CDR3 length: 15 residues. V shed 5 bases and J 6 bases; nucleotides not matched to a gene: 13. The CDR3 here is CASSNSGVPGGEQYF. The CDR3 DNA sequence: TGCGCCAGCAGTAATAGCGGGGTTCCTGGGGGCGAGCAGTACTTC.

The chain uses TRBV5-4 and TRBJ1-1, with D maybe TRBD1 (6 bases). The CDR3 has 15 residues. Per germline, CDR1 SGHNT and CDR2 YYREEE (reference sequence). Trimming took off 0 bases at V and 0 bases at J, with 9 bases between the two ends. CDR3 nucleotide sequence: TGTGCCAGCAGCTTGGCAGGGGCCCTGAACACTGAAGCTTTCTTT. Translated, it gives CASSLAGALNTEAFF.

This chain connects TRBV7-2 to TRBJ2-2, with D maybe TRBD1 (5 bases). The CDR3 covers 14 residues. The V end was cut by 5 bases, the J end by 1 base, with 8 bases between. CDR1 is SGHTA, CDR2 FQGNSA, per germline. The DNA for the CDR3 is TGTGCCAGCAGCGTCGGACAGAACACCGGGGAGCTGTTTTTT. It yields the protein CASSVGQNTGELFF.

In DNA form, the CDR3 reads TGTGCCAGCAGCGTAGCCCCTACAGGGGGGCCCCTCCACTTT. Translated: CASSVAPTGGPLHF. V is TRBV9 and J is TRBJ1-6, with 8 nucleotides matching TRBD1. Germline V gives CDR1 SGDLS, CDR2 YYNGEE. The CDR3 has 14 residues. Trimming removed 0 bases from V and 13 bases from J; junction bases left unmatched: 6.

In its sample, this clone was seen once. The chain links TRBV5-1 to TRBJ2-7, with D possibly matching TRBD1 (6 bases). The CDR3 runs 14 residues. CDR1 and CDR2 (germline): SGHRS, YFSETQ. Deletions cut 0 bases from V and 5 bases from J, with 12 bases between. The CDR3 bases are TGCGCCAGCAGCTTGGACAGGGCCGGGGACGAGCAGTACTTC. Translation gives CASSLDRAGDEQYF. Using reference TRBV5-1 and TRBJ2-7 for the parts outside the CDR3, the full variable domain is KAGVTQTPRYLIKTRGQQVTLSCSPISGHRSVSWYQQTPGQGLQFLFEYFSETQRNKGNFPGRFSGRQFSNSRSEMNVSTLELGDSALYLCASSLDRAGDEQYFGPGTRLTVT.

The CDR3 region is CASSWAGQVAKNIQYF. The DNA for the CDR3 is TGTGCCAGCAGCTGGGCGGGACAGGTAGCCAAAAACATTCAGTACTTC. V and J are TRBV5-5 and TRBJ2-4, with 8 positions matching TRBD1. Germline trimming cut 3 bases from V and 0 bases from J; bases unmatched to any gene: 5. Germline V lookup: CDR1 SGHKS, CDR2 YYEKEE (reference sequence). The CDR3 contains 16 residues.

The chain carries TRBV27 and TRBJ2-7; 8 positions match TRBD1. Germline V gene data show CDR1 as MNHEY and CDR2 as SMNVEV (reference sequence). The V and J ends lost 0 bases and 1 base, in that order; junction bases with no gene match: 8. The CDR3 consists of 17 residues. CDR3 amino acids: CASSLSRGTGLSYEQYF. The CDR3 nucleotides are TGTGCCAGCAGTTTATCAAGAGGGACAGGACTTTCCTACGAGCAGTACTTC.

A few counts support this clone. The J gene is TRBJ2-1, the V gene TRBV27, with TRBD2 matching over 7 bases. The CDR3 consists of 15 residues. The V gene end was trimmed by 4 bases and the J gene end by 7 bases; junction bases not matched to a gene: 10. Germline CDR1 is MNHEY and CDR2 is SMNVEV (reference sequence). For the CDR3, the DNA is TGTGCCAGCAGTTGGACCCTAGCGGAAATTAATGAGCAGTTCTTC. It specifies CASSWTLAEINEQFF.

The chain couples TRBV2 to TRBJ1-1; 9 nucleotides match TRBD1. CDR3 length equals 13 residues. Germline V gene data show CDR1 as SNHLY and CDR2 as FYNNEI. V lost 9 bases and J lost 4; bases outside the gene matches: 6. The CDR3 here is CASRQGEGTEAFF. Written as DNA, the CDR3 is TGTGCCAGTCGACAGGGGGAAGGCACTGAAGCTTTCTTT.

The rearrangement joins TRBV19 to TRBJ2-7; 12 positions agree with TRBD2. CDR1 LNHDA and CDR2 SQIVND come from the germline V gene (reference sequence). The CDR3 covers 16 residues. J was trimmed by 3 bases and V by 5 bases; bases with no gene match: 8. The CDR3 region has the DNA TGTGCCAGTAGTCGACCCGGACTAGCGGGGAGCTACGAGCAGTACTTC. This translates into CASSRPGLAGSYEQYF.

The chain joins TRBV7-9 to TRBJ2-7; 7 bases match TRBD1. Losses at the gene ends were 5 bases for V and 2 bases for J; bases not matched to a gene: 6. The CDR3 spans 14 residues. The germline V gene has CDR1 SEHNR and CDR2 FQNEAQ (reference sequence). The DNA for the CDR3 is TGTGCCAGCAGCCCCCCCGACAGGGCCTACGAGCAGTACTTC. It encodes CASSPPDRAYEQYF.